This T cell receptor (beta chain) was retrieved from a study of blood T cell repertoires in COVID-19 (dated by TCRdb to the early 2020s). Broadly, across the study: Samples covering the acute and convalescent phases of COVID-19 were provided by collaborators in the United States, Italy and Spain. The prospective study material was composed of cDNA or gDNA derived from T cells, B-cell-depleted T cells, or PBMCs. HLA class I and class II types, where available, came from metadata supplied by the sample provider rather than from assay-based typing. The samples were drawn from two sources: the first 160 participants of the ongoing ImmuneRACE study, and some 1,300 subjects contributed by 6 global collaborators. A freely available public database, intended as a resource for researchers studying the immune response to SARS-CoV-2, is where the repertoires were released. Nearly every sample came with metadata listing a de-identified subject ID, COVID-19 status, age in years and sex. The dataset comprised deeply sampled blood TCRbeta repertoires from subjects exposed to, actively infected with, or recovered from COVID-19. Overall results and qualifications from the work: The amount of clinical and demographic metadata varied by source and participant and was provided uncurated.

Each collaborating institution followed its own protocols to collect whole blood in K2EDTA tubes. For TCRbeta analysis, collaborators shipped samples as frozen whole blood, isolated PBMCs, or DNA extracted from either of those sample types. TCRbeta CDR3 regions were amplified from genomic DNA using the immunoSEQ Assay, a bias-controlled multiplex PCR. Processing in the source paper ran as follows. The number of nucleated cells in each sample was estimated by amplification of reference gene primers within the assay. To quantify the absolute abundance of each unique TCRbeta CDR3 rearrangement, sequence reads were collapsed and filtered. For each sample, productive Simpson clonality was calculated as the square root of Simpson's diversity index over productive rearrangements. As stored in TCRdb, this immuneACCESS dataset retains in-frame rearrangements with V and J assigned. A fraction of the clones does not appear; measured against another copy, unresolved V genes explain less than half of the discrepancy, and the remainder lacks a known reason. The DNA was the basis for D and trimming; V, J and clone size are from that table. The sample yields about 110,000 clones; 88% were counted once. The top ten clonotypes cover over 2% of the sample.

As to this clone: Its antigen remains unidentified. No base qualities exist here, and no much larger clone lies one base off it.

V is pared back by 6 bases and J by 8 bases, with 13 bases lying between the germline termini. CDR1 is given as SNHLY and CDR2 as FYNNEI, both from the germline V gene. The CDR3 spans 13 residues, from the cysteine through the phenylalanine. Only the CDR3 part of the read is kept: 39 bases, read in frame from the first base. The origin of this receptor is a human donor in a cohort sampled during active COVID-19. Recombination connected TRBV2 to TRBJ1-4, and possibly TRBD1, on 5 matching bases. The sequencing input was peripheral blood. The nucleotide sequence reads as follows: TGTGCCAGCAGGGGGGGGATAGGGGAAAAACTGTTTTTT. Its coded protein is CASRGGIGEKLFF.